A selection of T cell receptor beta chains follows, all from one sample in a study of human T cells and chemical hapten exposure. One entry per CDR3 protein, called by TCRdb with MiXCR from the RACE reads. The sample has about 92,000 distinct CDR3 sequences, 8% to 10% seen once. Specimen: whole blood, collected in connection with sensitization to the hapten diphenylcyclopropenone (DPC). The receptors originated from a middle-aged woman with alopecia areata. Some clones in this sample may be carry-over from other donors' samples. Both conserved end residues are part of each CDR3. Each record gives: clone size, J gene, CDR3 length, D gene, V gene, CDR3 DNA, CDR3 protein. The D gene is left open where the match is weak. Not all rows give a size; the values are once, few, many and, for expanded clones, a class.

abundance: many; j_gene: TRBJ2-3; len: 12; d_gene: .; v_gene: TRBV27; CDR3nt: TGTGCCAGCAGTGGGACCTGGGGGGCGCAGTATTTT; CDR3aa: CASSGTWGAQYF
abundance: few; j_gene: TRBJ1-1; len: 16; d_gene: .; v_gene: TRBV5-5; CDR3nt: TGTGCCAGCAGCTTTTCTCTCAACAGCATGAACACTGAAGCTTTCTTT; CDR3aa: CASSFSLNSMNTEAFF
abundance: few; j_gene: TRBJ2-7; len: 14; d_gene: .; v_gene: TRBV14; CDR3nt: TGTGCCAGCAGCCAATGGGGGATGCTCTACGAGCAGTACTTC; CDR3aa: CASSQWGMLYEQYF
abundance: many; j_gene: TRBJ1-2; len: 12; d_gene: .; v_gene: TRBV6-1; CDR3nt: TGTGCCAGCAGCCAGGACAGCTATGGCTACACCTTC; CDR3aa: CASSQDSYGYTF
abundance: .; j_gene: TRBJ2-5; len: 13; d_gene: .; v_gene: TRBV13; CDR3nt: TGTGCCAGCAGCTTAGTGGCTAGAGGGACCCAGTACTTC; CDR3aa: CASSLVARGTQYF
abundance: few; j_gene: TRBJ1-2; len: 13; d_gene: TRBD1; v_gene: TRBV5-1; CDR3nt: TGCGCCAGCAGCTTGACAGGGGGCCATGGCTACACCTTC; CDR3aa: CASSLTGGHGYTF
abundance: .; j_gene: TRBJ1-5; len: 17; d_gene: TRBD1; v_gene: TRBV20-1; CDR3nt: TGCAGTGCTTTACGGCGGGGACAGGGGTTCCGGAATCAGCCCCAGCATTTT; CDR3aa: CSALRRGQGFRNQPQHF
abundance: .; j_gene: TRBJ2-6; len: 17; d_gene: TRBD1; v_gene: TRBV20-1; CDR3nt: TGCAGTGCTGGGACAGCCCCAGAATTCTCTGGGGCCAACGTCCTGACTTTC; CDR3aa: CSAGTAPEFSGANVLTF
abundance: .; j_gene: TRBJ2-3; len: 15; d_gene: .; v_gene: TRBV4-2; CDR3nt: TGTGCCAGCAGCCAAGAGGGGGGCCCTGCGGATACGCAGTATTTT; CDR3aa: CASSQEGGPADTQYF
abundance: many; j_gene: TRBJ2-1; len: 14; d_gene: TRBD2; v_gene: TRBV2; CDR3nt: TGTGCCAGCACGGGACTAGCGGATTACAATGAGCAGTTCTTC; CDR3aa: CASTGLADYNEQFF
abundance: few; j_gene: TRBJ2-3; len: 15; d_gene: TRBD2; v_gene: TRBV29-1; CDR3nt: TGCAGCGTTGCGAGACTAGCGGAGAACACAGATACGCAGTATTTT; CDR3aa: CSVARLAENTDTQYF
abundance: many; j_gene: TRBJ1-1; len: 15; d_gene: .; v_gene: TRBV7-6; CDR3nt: TGTGCCAGCAGCTCCCGCCCAGGCGCGAACACTGAAGCTTTCTTT; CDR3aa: CASSSRPGANTEAFF
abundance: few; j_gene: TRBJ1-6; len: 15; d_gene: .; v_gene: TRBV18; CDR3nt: TGTGCCAGCTCACCCCAGAGGGTCGTCAATTCACCCCTCCACTTT; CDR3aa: CASSPQRVVNSPLHF
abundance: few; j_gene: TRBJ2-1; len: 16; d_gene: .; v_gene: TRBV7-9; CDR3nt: TGTGCCAGCAGCTCGGGCATGGGGGGCCGATACAATGAGCAGTTCTTC; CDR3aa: CASSSGMGGRYNEQFF
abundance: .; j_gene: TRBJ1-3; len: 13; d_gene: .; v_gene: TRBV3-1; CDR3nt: TGTGCCAGCAGCTGGAGCGTTGGAAACACCATATATTTT; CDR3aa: CASSWSVGNTIYF
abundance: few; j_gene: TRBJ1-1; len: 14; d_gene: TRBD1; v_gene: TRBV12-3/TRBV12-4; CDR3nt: TGTGCCAGCAGCTCGGACAGGGGAACAGCTGAAGCTTTCTTT; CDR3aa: CASSSDRGTAEAFF
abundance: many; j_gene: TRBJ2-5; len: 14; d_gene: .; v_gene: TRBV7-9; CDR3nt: TGTGCCAGCAGCTTATCTTTAGATCGAGAGACCCAGTACTTC; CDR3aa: CASSLSLDRETQYF
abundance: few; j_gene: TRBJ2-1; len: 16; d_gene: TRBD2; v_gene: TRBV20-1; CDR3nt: TGCAGTGCTAGCACGACGGGGGGAGGTACCTACAATGAGCAGTTCTTC; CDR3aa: CSASTTGGGTYNEQFF
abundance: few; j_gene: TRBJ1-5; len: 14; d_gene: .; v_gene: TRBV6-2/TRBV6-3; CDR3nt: TGTGCCAGCAGTCGGGGGGGGAGCAATCAGCCCCAGCATTTT; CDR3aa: CASSRGGSNQPQHF
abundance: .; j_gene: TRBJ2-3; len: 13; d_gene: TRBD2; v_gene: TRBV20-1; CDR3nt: TGCAGCGTCAAGGGAGGGGGCACAGATACGCAGTATTTT; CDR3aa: CSVKGGGTDTQYF
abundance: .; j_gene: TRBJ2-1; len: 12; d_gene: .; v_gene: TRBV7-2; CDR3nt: TGTGCCAGCAGCTTCCGGGGACGAGAGCAGTTCTTC; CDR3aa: CASSFRGREQFF
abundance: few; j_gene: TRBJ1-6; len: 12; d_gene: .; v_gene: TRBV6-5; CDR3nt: TGTGCCAGCAGCCGGTATAATTCACCCCTCCACTTT; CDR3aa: CASSRYNSPLHF
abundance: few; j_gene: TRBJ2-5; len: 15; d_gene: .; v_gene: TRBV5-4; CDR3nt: TGTGCCAGCAGCACAGGGACCCGGACGAGAGAGACCCAGTACTTC; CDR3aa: CASSTGTRTRETQYF
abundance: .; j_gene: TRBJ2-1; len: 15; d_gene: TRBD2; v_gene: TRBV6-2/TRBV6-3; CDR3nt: TGTGCCAGCAGTTACGGTAGCGGGGGGGCGAATGAGCAGTTCTTC; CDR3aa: CASSYGSGGANEQFF
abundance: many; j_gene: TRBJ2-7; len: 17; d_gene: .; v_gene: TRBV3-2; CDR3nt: TGTGCCAGCAGCCCAACTAGCGGGGGCGAATGTCCCTACGAGCAGTACTTC; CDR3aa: CASSPTSGGECPYEQYF
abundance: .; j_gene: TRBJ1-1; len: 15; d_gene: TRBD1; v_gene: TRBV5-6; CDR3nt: TGTGCCAGCAGCTTGGCACAGGGGGGGAACACTGAAGCTTTCTTT; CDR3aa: CASSLAQGGNTEAFF
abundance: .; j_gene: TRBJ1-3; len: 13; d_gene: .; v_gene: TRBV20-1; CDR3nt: TGCAGTGCTAGAGATCAATCTGGAAACACCATATATTTT; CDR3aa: CSARDQSGNTIYF
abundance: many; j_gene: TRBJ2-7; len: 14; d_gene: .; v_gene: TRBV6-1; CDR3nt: TGTGCCACGTCGGGGCAGGGGACCTCCTACGAGCAGTACTTC; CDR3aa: CATSGQGTSYEQYF
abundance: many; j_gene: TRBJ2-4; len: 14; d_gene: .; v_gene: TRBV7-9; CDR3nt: TGTGCCAGCAGCTTAGGGGCACAGAAAAACATTCAGTACTTC; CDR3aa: CASSLGAQKNIQYF
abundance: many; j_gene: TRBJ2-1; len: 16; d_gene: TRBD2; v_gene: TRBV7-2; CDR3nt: TGTGCCAGCAGCTTAAGCGGGGTGGGGACCTACAATGAGCAGTTCTTC; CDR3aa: CASSLSGVGTYNEQFF
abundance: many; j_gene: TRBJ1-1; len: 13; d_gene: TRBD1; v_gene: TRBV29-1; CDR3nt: TGCAGCGTTATTACAGGGGCGAGGACTGAAGCTTTCTTT; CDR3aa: CSVITGARTEAFF
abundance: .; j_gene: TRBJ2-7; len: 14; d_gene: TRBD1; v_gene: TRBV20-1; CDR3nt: TGCAGTGCTAGACACCAGGGGGCAGGGTACGAGCAGTACTTC; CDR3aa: CSARHQGAGYEQYF
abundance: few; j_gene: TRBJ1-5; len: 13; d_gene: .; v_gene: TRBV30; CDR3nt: TGTGCCTGGGAGACAGATGGAAATCAGCCCCAGCATTTT; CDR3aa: CAWETDGNQPQHF
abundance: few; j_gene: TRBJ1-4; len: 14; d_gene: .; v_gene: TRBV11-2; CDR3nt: TGTGCCAGCAGCCCCCGTGGCGCCACCGAGGAACTGTTTTTT; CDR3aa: CASSPRGATEELFF
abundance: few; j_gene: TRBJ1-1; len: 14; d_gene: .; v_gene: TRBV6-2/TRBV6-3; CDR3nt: TGTGCCAGCAGTTCCCCGGGACTGAACACTGAAGCTTTCTTT; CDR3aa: CASSSPGLNTEAFF
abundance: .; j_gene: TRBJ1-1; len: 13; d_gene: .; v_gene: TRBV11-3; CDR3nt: TGTGCCAGCAGCTTTTCCCCCCACACTGAAGCTTTCTTT; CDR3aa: CASSFSPHTEAFF
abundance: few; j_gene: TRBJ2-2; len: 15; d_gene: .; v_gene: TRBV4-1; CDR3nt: TGCGCCAGCAGCCAAGAAGGCAGTTACACCGGGGAGCTGTTTTTT; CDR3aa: CASSQEGSYTGELFF
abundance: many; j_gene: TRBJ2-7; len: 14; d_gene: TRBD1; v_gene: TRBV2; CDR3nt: TGTGCCAGCAGTGTTGGGACAGGGAGTTACGAGCAGTACTTC; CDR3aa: CASSVGTGSYEQYF
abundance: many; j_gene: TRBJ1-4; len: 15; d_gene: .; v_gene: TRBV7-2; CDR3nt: TGTGCCAGCAGCTTACGGGCTGCAACTAATGAAAAACTGTTTTTT; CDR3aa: CASSLRAATNEKLFF
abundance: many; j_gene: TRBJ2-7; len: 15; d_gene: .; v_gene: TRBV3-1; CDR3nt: TGTGCCAGCAGCCCCCGCGAGAGTCTCTCCTACGAGCAGTACTTC; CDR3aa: CASSPRESLSYEQYF
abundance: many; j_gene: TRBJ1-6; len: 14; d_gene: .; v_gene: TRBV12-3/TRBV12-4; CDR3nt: TGTGCCAGCAGTTTAGTGGGCAGAGGTTCACCCCTCCACTTT; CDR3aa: CASSLVGRGSPLHF
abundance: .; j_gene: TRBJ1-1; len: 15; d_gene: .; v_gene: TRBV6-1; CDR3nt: TGTGCCAGCAGTGAATGGGCAGGGGCGCAGGGTGAAGCTTTCTTT; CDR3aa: CASSEWAGAQGEAFF
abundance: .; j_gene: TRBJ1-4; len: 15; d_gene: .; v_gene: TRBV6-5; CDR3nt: TGTGCCAGCAGTCCCCTGGGGTCAACTAATGAAAAACTGTTTTTT; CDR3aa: CASSPLGSTNEKLFF
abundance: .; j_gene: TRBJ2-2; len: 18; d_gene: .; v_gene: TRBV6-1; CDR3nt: TGTGCCAGCAGAACCAATTGGGGGGCAGGGAAGAACACCGGGGAGCTGTTTTTT; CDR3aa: CASRTNWGAGKNTGELFF
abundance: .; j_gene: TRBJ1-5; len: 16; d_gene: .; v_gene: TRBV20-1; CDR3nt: TGCAGTGCTAGGGAAATCAGGGGAAATAGCAATCAGCCCCAGCATTTT; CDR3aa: CSAREIRGNSNQPQHF
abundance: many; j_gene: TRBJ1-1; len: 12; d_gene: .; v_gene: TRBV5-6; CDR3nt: TGTGCCAGCAGCTTAGGCAATTTAAAAGCTTTCTTT; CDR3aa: CASSLGNLKAFF
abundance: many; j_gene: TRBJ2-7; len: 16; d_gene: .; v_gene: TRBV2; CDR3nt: TGTGCCAGCAGTGATGTTATTGGCGGAGCATCCTACGAGCAGTACTTC; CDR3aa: CASSDVIGGASYEQYF
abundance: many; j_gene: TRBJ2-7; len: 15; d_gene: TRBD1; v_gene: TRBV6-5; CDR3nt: TGTGCCAGCAGTTACTCCGGACAGGGGGCTTACGAGCAGTACTTC; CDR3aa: CASSYSGQGAYEQYF
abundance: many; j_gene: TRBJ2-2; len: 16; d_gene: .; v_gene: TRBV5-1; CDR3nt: TGCGCCAGCAGCTCCGGACAGGGCGGGGGTCCCGGGGAGCTGTTTTTT; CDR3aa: CASSSGQGGGPGELFF
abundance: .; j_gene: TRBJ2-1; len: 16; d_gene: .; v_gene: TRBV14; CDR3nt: TGTGCCAGCAGCCAAGATTTAACAGGCCCCCACAATGAGCAGTTCTTC; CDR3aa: CASSQDLTGPHNEQFF
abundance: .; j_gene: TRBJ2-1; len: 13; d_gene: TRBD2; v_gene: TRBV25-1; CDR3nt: TGTGCCAGCACACTAGCGGGGGGGTTTGAGCAGTTCTTC; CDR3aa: CASTLAGGFEQFF
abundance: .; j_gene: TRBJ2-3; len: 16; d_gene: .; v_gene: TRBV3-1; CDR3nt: TGTGCCAGCAATCGAAGGGCGACGGCTAGCACAGATACGCAGTATTTT; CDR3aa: CASNRRATASTDTQYF
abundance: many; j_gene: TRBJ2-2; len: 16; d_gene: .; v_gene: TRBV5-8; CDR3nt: TGTGCCAGCAGCTTGTCCACTCCTAGTGGTCCCGGGGAGCTGTTTTTT; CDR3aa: CASSLSTPSGPGELFF
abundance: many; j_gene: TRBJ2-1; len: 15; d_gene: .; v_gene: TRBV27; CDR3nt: TGTGCCAGCGCATACCCAGGGAGCTCCTACAATGAGCAGTTCTTC; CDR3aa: CASAYPGSSYNEQFF